The source of this T cell receptor beta chain is a study of blood T cell repertoires in COVID-19. Study in general: The analysed material was cDNA or gDNA that came from T cells, B-cell-depleted T cells, or PBMCs.

Deletions cut 4 bases from V and 8 bases from J, with 12 bases between. The CDR3 runs to 13 residues. The germline V gene has CDR1 SGHRS and CDR2 YFSETQ. Sequencing used immunoSEQ multiplex PCR; TCRdb keeps in-frame clones, though not all of them. Of around 99,000 clones in the sample, approximately 85% were seen once. This clone has only a few counts. The chain recombines TRBV5-1 with TRBJ1-4; D perhaps matches TRBD1 (6 bases). Sequencing input: peripheral blood. The clonotype originates from a woman of 80 years or more with active or convalescent COVID-19. CDR3 DNA sequence: TGCGCCAGCAGCGTATCCCAGGGGGAAAAACTGTTTTTT. This codes for CASSVSQGEKLFF.